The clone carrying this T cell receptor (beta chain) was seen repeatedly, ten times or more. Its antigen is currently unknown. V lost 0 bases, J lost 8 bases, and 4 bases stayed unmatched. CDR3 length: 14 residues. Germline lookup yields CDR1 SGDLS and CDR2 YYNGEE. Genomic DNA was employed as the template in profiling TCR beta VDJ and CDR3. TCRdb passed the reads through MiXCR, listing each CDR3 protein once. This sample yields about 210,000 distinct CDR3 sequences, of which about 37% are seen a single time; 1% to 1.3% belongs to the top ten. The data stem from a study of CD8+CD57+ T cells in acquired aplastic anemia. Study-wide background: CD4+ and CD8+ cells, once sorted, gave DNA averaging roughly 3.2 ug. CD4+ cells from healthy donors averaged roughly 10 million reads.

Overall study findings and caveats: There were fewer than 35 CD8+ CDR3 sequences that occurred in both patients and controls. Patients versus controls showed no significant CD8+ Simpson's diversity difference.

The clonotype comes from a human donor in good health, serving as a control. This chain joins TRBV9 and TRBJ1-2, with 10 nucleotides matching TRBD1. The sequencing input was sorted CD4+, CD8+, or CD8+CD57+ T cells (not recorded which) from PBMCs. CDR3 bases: TGTGCCAGCAGCGTAGGGGGACAGGGGTACGGCTACACCTTC. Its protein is CASSVGGQGYGYTF. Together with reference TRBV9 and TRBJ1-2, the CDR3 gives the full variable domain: DSGVTQTPKHLITATGQRVTLRCSPRSGDLSVYWYQQSLDQGLQFLIQYYNGEERAKGNILERFSAQQFPDLHSELNLSSLELGDSALYFCASSVGGQGYGYTFGSGTRLTVV.